Following are 21 T cell receptor beta chains from one sample sequenced in a study of response to subunit inactivated influenza vaccine. MiXCR, applied by TCRdb to the RT-PCR reads, yields one record per CDR3 protein. The table includes over 650,000 distinct CDR3 sequences, around a sixth detected once. The sequencing used PBMCs from blood, collected more than 4 days after vaccination. All receptors derive from a man aged 45-60 years who received an inactivated influenza vaccine.

This clonotype was counted at least ten times. The J gene is TRBJ2-1, the V gene TRBV7-8; the D gene is possibly TRBD1 (7 bases). V was clipped by 5 bases and J by 9 bases, with 17 bases between them. The CDR3 loop spans 14 amino acids. Per germline, CDR1 SGHVS and CDR2 FQNEAQ. CDR3 sequence reads: CASSLDRVRGEQFF. The CDR3 coding sequence is TGTGCCAGCAGCCTCGACAGGGTGCGGGGTGAGCAGTTCTTC.

This clonotype has just a few counts. V usage is TRBV4-3 and J usage is TRBJ2-1; D unresolved. Trimming stripped 1 base from V and 5 bases from J, with 9 bases between. CDR3 length: 14 residues. In germline, CDR1 is LGHNA, CDR2 YSLEER. As DNA, the CDR3 is TGCGCCAGCAGCCAAGGGGTCGTAGACAATGAGCAGTTCTTC. Its protein is CASSQGVVDNEQFF.

J is TRBJ2-3 and V is TRBV9; unclear D gene. CDR3 length equals 15 residues. With 0 bases removed from V and 1 base from J, the gap between germline ends came to 9 bases. Germline assignment: CDR1 SGDLS and CDR2 YYNGEE. The CDR3 region has the DNA TGTGCCAGCAGCGTAGTCCCGGCGGGCACAGATACGCAGTATTTT. Translation gives CASSVVPAGTDTQYF. Using reference TRBV9 and TRBJ2-3 for the parts outside the CDR3, the full variable domain is DSGVTQTPKHLITATGQRVTLRCSPRSGDLSVYWYQQSLDQGLQFLIQYYNGEERAKGNILERFSAQQFPDLHSELNLSSLELGDSALYFCASSVVPAGTDTQYFGPGTRLTVL.

The chain employs TRBV28 and TRBJ2-1; possible D gene TRBD2, 6 bases. The CDR3 covers 17 residues. CDR1 and CDR2 (germline): MDHEN, SYDVKM. The ends were cut back, 7 bases at V and 7 bases at J, with 26 bases in the middle. The CDR3 loop reads CASTTLPGLSGINEQFF. The DNA of the CDR3 is TGTGCCAGCACCACCCTCCCGGGACTCTCGGGGATTAATGAGCAGTTCTTC.

The genes are TRBV6-2 or TRBV6-3 and TRBJ2-3; D assignment may be TRBD1 or TRBD2 (6 bases each). Germline CDR1 is MNHEY and CDR2 is SVGEGT. The CDR3 covers 13 residues. Trimming pared 5 bases from V and 6 bases from J, leaving 12 bases between. CDR3 loop: CASSQLGGDTQYF. DNA for the CDR3: TGTGCCAGCAGTCAACTCGGGGGCGATACGCAGTATTTT.

The chain combines TRBV7-3 with TRBJ2-7; 10 bases map to TRBD1. The CDR3 is made up of 15 amino acids. With 2 bases clipped from V and 5 bases from J, the junction kept 6 bases outside the gene matches. Germline V CDR1 and CDR2: SGHTA, FQGTGA. The DNA of the CDR3 is TGTGCCAGCAGCTTAGCCGGGACAGGGGTGCACGAGCAGTACTTC. This encodes CASSLAGTGVHEQYF.

The rearrangement uses TRBV3-1 and TRBJ2-3; tentatively, D is TRBD2 (6 bases). The CDR3 has 14 residues. Germline CDR1 LGHDT, CDR2 YNNKEL (reference sequence). The ends were cut back, 1 base at V and 4 bases at J, with 9 bases in the middle. The CDR3 coding sequence is TGTGCCAGCAGCCAAGTGCTAGCGTCAGATACGCAGTATTTT. Protein: CASSQVLASDTQYF.

V usage is TRBV11-2 and J usage is TRBJ2-7; D uncertain. The germline V gene encodes CDR1 SGHAT and CDR2 FQNNGV. V lost 2 bases and J 2 bases, leaving 16 bases between the germline ends. The CDR3 spans 16 residues. The CDR3 region is CASSLTEQGGTYEQYF. The CDR3 DNA is TGTGCCAGCAGCTTAACGGAGCAAGGCGGTACCTACGAGCAGTACTTC.

This clonotype occurred many times. The V call is TRBV20-1, the J call TRBJ2-3; 8 bases are a match to TRBD2. Looked up from germline, CDR1 is DFQATT and CDR2 is SNEGSKA (reference sequence). V trimming: 3 bases; J trimming: 0 bases; junction bases outside the gene matches: 2. The CDR3 is made up of 14 amino acids. CDR3 nucleotide sequence: TGCAGTGCTAGCCGGGGGGGGAGCACAGATACGCAGTATTTT. Amino acid sequence: CSASRGGSTDTQYF.

The rearrangement uses TRBV5-1 and TRBJ2-3, with D tentatively TRBD2 (6 bases). V dropped 3 bases and J dropped 4 bases, with 12 bases sitting between them. Germline-derived CDR1 and CDR2 are SGHRS and YFSETQ. This CDR3 contains 14 residues. CDR3 sequence (DNA): TGCGCCAGCAGCTCTGGAGGGCAGTCAGATACGCAGTATTTT. Translation: CASSSGGQSDTQYF. Supplemented by reference TRBV5-1 and TRBJ2-3, the full variable domain reads KAGVTQTPRYLIKTRGQQVTLSCSPISGHRSVSWYQQTPGQGLQFLFEYFSETQRNKGNFPGRFSGRQFSNSRSEMNVSTLELGDSALYLCASSSGGQSDTQYFGPGTRLTVL.

The sample holds many counts of this clonotype. The genes are TRBV29-1 and TRBJ2-7; no firm D call. This CDR3 contains 14 residues. V lost 0 bases and J lost 2, with 11 bases in between. Looked up from germline, CDR1 is SQVTM and CDR2 is ANQGSEA. Written as DNA, the CDR3 is TGCAGCGTTGAAGAACCCAGCACCACCTACGAGCAGTACTTC. Its translation is CSVEEPSTTYEQYF.

The genes are TRBV4-2 and TRBJ2-1; D is ambiguous. There are 16 residues in the CDR3. Germline CDR1 reads LGHNA; CDR2 reads YNFKEQ. The V and J ends lost 0 bases and 1 base respectively, with 10 bases between them. CDR3: CASSQDGLGSYNEQFF. In DNA form, the CDR3 reads TGTGCCAGCAGCCAAGATGGGCTCGGATCCTACAATGAGCAGTTCTTC.

There are a few counts of this clonotype. The chain recombines TRBV10-3 with TRBJ2-2; 8 nucleotides line up with TRBD2. The V gene end was trimmed by 5 bases and the J gene end by 3 bases; junction bases not matched to a gene: 8. The CDR3 has 16 amino acids. Germline CDR1 ENHRY, CDR2 SYGVKD. The CDR3 is CAISQTSGSYTGELFF. In nucleotides, the CDR3 is TGTGCCATCAGTCAAACCAGCGGGAGCTACACCGGGGAGCTGTTTTTT.

The chain joins TRBV20-1 to TRBJ1-4; D gene unclear. The V gene's germline CDR1 is DFQATT and CDR2 SNEGSKA (reference sequence). V shed 3 bases and J shed 8 bases, with 10 bases lying between them. This CDR3 has 12 residues. The CDR3 here is CSASAQTEKLFF. Written as DNA, the CDR3 is TGCAGTGCTAGCGCGCAGACGGAAAAACTGTTTTTT.

The V call is TRBV12-3 or TRBV12-4, the J call TRBJ2-1; the D gene could be TRBD1 or TRBD2 (6 bases each). V was shortened by 2 bases and J by 4 bases, with 12 bases between the two germline ends. This CDR3 comprises 15 residues. CDR3 region: CASSLYGGPYNEQFF. The CDR3 DNA reads TGTGCCAGCAGTTTATACGGGGGCCCTTACAATGAGCAGTTCTTC.

The rearrangement joins TRBV29-1 to TRBJ2-1; D not certain. The CDR3 contains 11 residues. V lost 4 bases and J lost 12, with 13 bases in between. Germline CDR1 and CDR2: SQVTM and ANQGSEA. CDR3 in DNA: TGCAGCGTTGGACCACGAGAAAGGCAGTTCTTC. This codes for CSVGPRERQFF.

This clonotype was observed a handful of times. The chain employs TRBV7-2 and TRBJ2-7, with TRBD2 matching 13 bases. CDR1 and CDR2 from the germline V gene are SGHTA and FQGNSA. The CDR3 runs 13 residues. The ends lost 4 bases at V and 12 bases at J; junction bases unmatched: 6. For the CDR3, the DNA is TGTGCCAGCAGCTACCGGACTAGCGGGAGTCCGTACTTC. It is translated as CASSYRTSGSPYF.

This CDR3 is CAISEDQWADRGDYEQYF. The CDR3 region has the DNA TGTGCCATCAGTGAGGATCAGTGGGCTGACAGGGGGGACTACGAGCAGTACTTC. The rearrangement uses TRBV10-3 and TRBJ2-7; TRBD1 agrees at 9 bases. Losses at the gene ends were 2 bases for V and 3 bases for J; bases not matched to a gene: 14. CDR1 and CDR2 (germline): ENHRY, SYGVKD. The CDR3 has 18 residues.

This sequence joins TRBV4-2 and TRBJ2-2, with 7 bases aligning to TRBD1. Trimming at V came to 5 bases and at J to 4 bases, leaving 13 bases not matched to a gene. CDR3 length: 17 amino acids. In germline, CDR1 is LGHNA, CDR2 YNFKEQ. CDR3 residues: CASSYKLGTDGTGELFF. CDR3 coding DNA: TGTGCCAGCAGCTATAAGCTCGGGACAGATGGCACCGGGGAGCTGTTTTTT.

This sequence joins TRBV7-9 and TRBJ2-5, with 7 bases identical to TRBD1. The CDR3 consists of 16 residues. V trimming: 0 bases; J trimming: 2 bases; junction bases outside the gene matches: 6. From germline, CDR1 is SEHNR and CDR2 FQNEAQ (reference sequence). The CDR3 nucleotides read TGTGCCAGCAGCTTAGCTCTGACAGGGCGGCAAGAGACCCAGTACTTC. Translating gives CASSLALTGRQETQYF.

This rearrangement joins TRBV24-1 to TRBJ2-5; D remains ambiguous. From germline, CDR1 is KGHDR and CDR2 SFDVKD. The V and J ends lost 9 bases and 5 bases respectively, with 9 bases between them. The CDR3 extends over 11 amino acids. The CDR3 region has the DNA TGTGCCACCGCGACCGGGGAGACCCAGTACTTC. This gives the protein CATATGETQYF.